The 29 T cell receptor beta chains listed next were all sequenced from one sample in a study of long-term antiretroviral therapy in people with HIV. Sequencing used immunoSEQ v3.0 at survey level. The assay was immunoSEQ multiplex PCR, and TCRdb's table has in-frame clones only and misses some. The sample consists of over 30,000 clones, roughly 83% of them appearing once. Sequencing was performed on unsorted PBMCs, taken 1.9 years after starting antiretroviral therapy. The receptors were gathered from a man younger than 35 with HIV.

The chain is built from TRBV28 and TRBJ2-7, with D perhaps given as TRBD1 or TRBD2 (5 bases each). V lost 2 bases and J 2 bases, leaving 10 bases between the germline ends. The CDR3 sequence is 14 residues long. CDR1 and CDR2 (germline): MDHEN, SYDVKM. CDR3 protein: CASSLTGPTYEQYF. The CDR3 region has the DNA TGTGCCAGCAGTTTAACGGGGCCAACCTACGAGCAGTACTTC. Based on the CDR3 plus reference TRBV28 and TRBJ2-7, the full variable domain is DVKVTQSSRYLVKRTGEKVFLECVQDMDHENMFWYRQDPGLGLRLIYFSYDVKMKEKGDIPEGYSVSREKKERFSLILESASTNQTSMYLCASSLTGPTYEQYFGPGTRLTVT.

The CDR3 nucleotides are TGTGCCAGCAGCTTTAGCGTCGGACAGCCCCAGCATTTT. This gives the protein CASSFSVGQPQHF. The gene calls are TRBV5-8 and TRBJ1-5; no clear D gene. Between the trimmed V and J ends, which lost 2 bases and 7 bases, there was a span of 10 bases. Germline CDR1 is SGHTS and CDR2 is YDEGEE. The CDR3 contains 13 residues.

V and J are TRBV6-5 and TRBJ1-2; no clear D gene. Trimming pared 6 bases from V and 6 bases from J, leaving 14 bases between. CDR3 length equals 13 residues. The germline CDR1 and CDR2 sequences are MNHEY and SVGAGI. Here the CDR3 reads CASSHATGHGYTF. DNA of the CDR3: TGTGCCAGCAGCCATGCCACGGGCCATGGCTACACCTTC.

The J gene is TRBJ1-1, the V gene TRBV5-1; 10 bases are a match to TRBD1. The ends lost 5 bases at V and 4 bases at J; junction bases unmatched: 8. This CDR3 has 15 amino acids. Per germline, CDR1 SGHRS and CDR2 YFSETQ. The CDR3 DNA sequence: TGCGCCAGCAGTTTGACCGGACAGGGGGGCACTGAAGCTTTCTTT. As protein: CASSLTGQGGTEAFF.

This clone was detected only once. This chain uses TRBV5-3 with TRBJ2-7; possible D gene TRBD1, 6 bases. TRBV5-3 is labeled an ORF, and its function is uncertain. The V end lost 2 bases, the J end lost 7 bases, and 19 bases lay between the germline ends. This CDR3 spans 15 amino acids. The CDR3 loop reads CARSLRAAGAGEQYV. CDR3 bases: TGTGCCAGAAGCTTAAGGGCGGCAGGGGCTGGTGAGCAGTACGTC.

This chain joins TRBV6-6 and TRBJ1-1; 7 nucleotides align to TRBD1. Germline lookup yields CDR1 MNHNY and CDR2 SVGAGI (reference sequence). V lost 6 bases, J lost 3 bases, and 7 bases stayed unmatched. The length of the CDR3 is 14 residues. The CDR3 DNA reads TGTGCCAGCAGACCACAGGGGATAGACACTGAAGCTTTCTTT. This sequence encodes CASRPQGIDTEAFF.

The genes are TRBV27 and TRBJ2-1, with 12 bases lining up with TRBD2. V lost 8 bases to trimming and J lost 4 bases; unmatched junction nucleotides: 3. The CDR3 is 14 residues long. Germline CDR1 and CDR2: MNHEY and SMNVEV (reference sequence). The CDR3 DNA reads TGTGCCAGCGGACTAGCGGGGACGTACAATGAGCAGTTCTTC. This sequence encodes CASGLAGTYNEQFF.

V is TRBV5-1 and J is TRBJ2-5; D is unresolved. Between the trimmed V and J ends, which lost 3 bases and 5 bases, there was a span of 5 bases. Germline CDR1 is SGHRS and CDR2 is YFSETQ. The CDR3 runs to 11 residues. Here the CDR3 reads CASSSSETQYF. CDR3 DNA sequence: TGCGCCAGCAGCTCTTCGGAGACCCAGTACTTC.

This chain uses TRBV19 with TRBJ2-6; no clear D gene. The V gene's germline CDR1 is LNHDA and CDR2 SQIVND (reference sequence). CDR3 size: 15 residues. V was clipped by 9 bases and J by 0 bases, with 12 bases between them. The CDR3 nucleotides are TGTGCCAGCAGCCAGACGGCCTCTGGGGCCAACGTCCTGACTTTC. Translation: CASSQTASGANVLTF.

The chain recombines TRBV28 with TRBJ1-2; D is uncertain. The V and J ends lost 8 bases and 6 bases respectively, with 4 bases between them. The germline gives CDR1 MDHEN, CDR2 SYDVKM. The CDR3 sequence is 9 residues long. CDR3 nucleotide sequence: TGTGCCAGCGGCCATGGCTACACCTTC. Its translation is CASGHGYTF.

The chain couples TRBV29-1 to TRBJ2-3, with D unclear. Germline V lookup: CDR1 SQVTM, CDR2 ANQGSEA. V shed 4 bases and J shed 0 bases, with 11 bases lying between them. The CDR3 extends over 14 amino acids. The CDR3 loop reads CSVVLGSSTDTQYF. The CDR3 DNA follows: TGCAGCGTTGTGTTGGGGTCTAGCACAGATACGCAGTATTTT.

The chain is built from TRBV30 and TRBJ1-2; D is perhaps TRBD1 (5 bases). The germline V gene has CDR1 GTSNPN and CDR2 SVGIG (reference sequence). CDR3 length: 12 residues. V lost 3 bases and J lost 8, with 13 bases in between. CDR3 nucleotides: TGTGCCTGGAGGTTGGACTGGGGGGGCTACACCTTC. This gives the protein CAWRLDWGGYTF. Filled out from reference TRBV30 and TRBJ1-2, the complete variable domain reads SQTIHQWPATLVQPVGSPLSLECTVEGTSNPNLYWYRQAAGRGLQLLFYSVGIGQISSEVPQNLSASRPQDRQFILSSKKLLLSDSGFYLCAWRLDWGGYTFGSGTRLTVV.

The chain combines TRBV2 with TRBJ1-1, with D possibly matching TRBD1 (5 bases). V was clipped by 8 bases and J by 7 bases, with 17 bases between them. In germline, CDR1 is SNHLY, CDR2 FYNNEI. The length of the CDR3 is 13 residues. The CDR3 loop reads CASSPLDSLEAFF. As DNA, the CDR3 is TGTGCCAGCTCTCCTCTTGACAGCCTTGAAGCTTTCTTT.

This chain uses TRBV28 with TRBJ2-7; D uncertain. The CDR3 has 11 residues. Germline assignment: CDR1 MDHEN and CDR2 SYDVKM. Trimming cost V 4 bases and J 4 bases, with 5 bases left between them. The CDR3 nucleotides are TGTGCCAGCAGTTCTCGATACGAGCAGTACTTC. Its protein product is CASSSRYEQYF.

This clone has a handful of counts. The chain joins TRBV7-2 to TRBJ1-5; 11 bases match TRBD1. The junction had 12 bases not matched to a gene; V was cut back by 3 bases and J by 2 bases. CDR1 SGHTA and CDR2 FQGNSA come from the germline V gene. The CDR3 is 19 amino acids. CDR3 region: CASSFGRGPGQGGNQPQHF. In DNA form, the CDR3 reads TGTGCCAGCAGCTTCGGGCGGGGCCCGGGACAGGGGGGCAATCAGCCCCAGCATTTT.

V gene TRBV6-4 combines with J gene TRBJ1-5, with a possible D match to TRBD1 (5 bases). The length of the CDR3 is 17 residues. Trimming stripped 2 bases from V and 1 base from J, with 15 bases between. Germline V gene lookup returns CDR1 MRHNA and CDR2 SNTAGT. In DNA, the CDR3 is TGTGCCAGCAGTGACCCCTCAGCGGGGGTAAGCAATCAGCCCCAGCATTTT. Encoded protein: CASSDPSAGVSNQPQHF.

The chain combines TRBV27 with TRBJ2-1; TRBD2 matches 9 bases. The J segment lost 7 bases and the V segment lost 5 bases, leaving 6 bases of the junction unmatched. The CDR3 extends over 14 amino acids. The V gene's germline CDR1 is MNHEY and CDR2 SMNVEV (reference sequence). The CDR3 reads CASSSGGPRNEQFF. Written as DNA, the CDR3 is TGTGCCAGCAGTAGCGGGGGGCCCCGGAATGAGCAGTTCTTC.

The rearrangement uses TRBV2 and TRBJ1-6; 9 bases are shared with TRBD1. After removal of 6 bases from V and 7 bases from J, the junction contained 4 bases not matched to a gene. Germline V gene data show CDR1 as SNHLY and CDR2 as FYNNEI. The CDR3 is 14 residues long. The DNA of the CDR3 is TGTGCCAGCAGCGAGGGACAGGGAAATTCACCCCTCCACTTT. The encoded protein is CASSEGQGNSPLHF.

The V gene is TRBV10-2, the J gene TRBJ1-5; no clear D gene. The CDR3 runs to 14 residues. Trimming pared 2 bases from V and 6 bases from J, leaving 11 bases between. Germline CDR1 reads WSHSY; CDR2 reads SAAADI. This chain's CDR3 is CASSEREMGQPQHF. For the CDR3, the DNA is TGCGCCAGCAGTGAGAGGGAGATGGGTCAGCCCCAGCATTTT.

The gene calls are TRBV7-8 and TRBJ2-1; the D is unclear. This CDR3 is built from 13 residues. Trimming shortened V by 3 bases and J by 9 bases, and 12 bases separated the two germline ends. Germline V gene data show CDR1 as SGHVS and CDR2 as FQNEAQ. CDR3 region: CASSLFSFGEQFF. In DNA form, the CDR3 reads TGTGCCAGCAGCTTGTTTAGCTTTGGTGAGCAGTTCTTC. The full variable domain, completed using reference TRBV7-8 and TRBJ2-1, is GAGVSQSPRYKVAKRGQDVALRCDPISGHVSLFWYQQALGQGPEFLTYFQNEAQLDKSGLPSDRFFAERPEGSVSTLKIQRTQQEDSAVYLCASSLFSFGEQFFGPGTRLTVL.

This clone was counted a single time. CDR3 loop: CASSPRTGETDTQYF. The CDR3 DNA reads as TGTGCCAGCTCACCACGAACAGGGGAAACAGATACGCAGTATTTT. V gene TRBV18 combines with J gene TRBJ2-3, with TRBD1 identical over 7 bases. J lost 3 bases, V lost 1 base, and 4 bases had no gene match. The CDR3 runs 15 residues. Germline V lookup: CDR1 KGHSH, CDR2 LQKENI.

This chain uses TRBV13 with TRBJ1-1, with D maybe TRBD1 (5 bases). In germline, CDR1 is PRHDT, CDR2 FYEKMQ (reference sequence). Trimming took 3 bases from V and 3 from J, leaving 14 bases between them. This CDR3 is built from 15 residues. CDR3 region: CASSLVEGGDTEAFF. In DNA, the CDR3 is TGTGCCAGCAGCTTGGTAGAGGGAGGGGACACTGAAGCTTTCTTT.

The rearrangement joins TRBV5-8 to TRBJ2-1; D is uncertain. V dropped 3 bases and J dropped 9 bases, with 10 bases sitting between them. The germline V gene has CDR1 SGHTS and CDR2 YDEGEE. This CDR3 is built from 12 residues. CDR3 protein: CASSSPTSEQFF. The CDR3 coding sequence is TGTGCCAGCAGCTCCCCGACGTCTGAGCAGTTCTTC.

The chain carries TRBV6-4 and TRBJ1-2, with D possibly being TRBD1 (5 bases). The germline gives CDR1 MRHNA, CDR2 SNTAGT. The CDR3 consists of 14 residues. With 6 bases removed from V and 0 bases from J, the gap between germline ends came to 11 bases. The CDR3 nucleotides read TGTGCCAGCAGGCCGGACACTTCTAACTATGGCTACACCTTC. This sequence encodes CASRPDTSNYGYTF.

This clone was counted between two and nine times. The CDR3: CASSNYRNSPLHF. CDR3 sequence (DNA): TGTGCCAGCAGCAACTACAGGAATTCACCCCTCCACTTT. The V call is TRBV14, the J call TRBJ1-6; D is possibly TRBD1 (5 bases). Per germline, CDR1 SGHDN and CDR2 FVKESK. V lost 5 bases to trimming and J lost 7 bases, with 9 bases between them. The CDR3 consists of 13 residues.

The V call is TRBV7-2, the J call TRBJ1-1; no firm D call. Germline assignment: CDR1 SGHTA and CDR2 FQGNSA. The CDR3 runs to 14 residues. Trimming shortened V by 3 bases and J by 1 base, and 9 bases separated the two germline ends. CDR3 coding DNA: TGTGCCAGCAGCTTCTGGGTGCCGAACACTGAAGCTTTCTTT. Protein: CASSFWVPNTEAFF. The full variable domain, with the rest looked up from reference TRBV7-2 and TRBJ1-1, is GAGVSQSPSNKVTEKGKDVELRCDPISGHTALYWYRQSLGQGLEFLIYFQGNSAPDKSGLPSDRFSAERTGGSVSTLTIQRTQQEDSAVYLCASSFWVPNTEAFFGQGTRLTVV.

The J gene is TRBJ2-7, the V gene TRBV2, with D unresolved. Looked up from germline, CDR1 is SNHLY and CDR2 is FYNNEI. V shed 7 bases and J shed 3 bases, with 10 bases lying between them. This CDR3 is 12 amino acids long. CDR3: CASKPGLYEQYF. Written as DNA, the CDR3 is TGTGCCAGCAAGCCAGGTCTCTACGAGCAGTACTTC.

J is TRBJ2-2 and V is TRBV4-1; D may be TRBD1 (5 bases). V lost 0 bases and J lost 2, with 13 bases in between. The CDR3 length is 17 residues. Germline lookup yields CDR1 MGHRA and CDR2 YSYEKL. In nucleotides, the CDR3 is TGCGCCAGCAGCCAAGATCTGACAGAACAAAACACCGGGGAGCTGTTTTTT. Translation gives CASSQDLTEQNTGELFF.

In its sample, this clone is medium-sized. The chain employs TRBV9 and TRBJ2-2; 9 bases align to TRBD1. Germline trimming cut 1 base from V and 0 bases from J; bases unmatched to any gene: 4. Per germline, CDR1 SGDLS and CDR2 YYNGEE. The CDR3 sequence is 17 residues long. The chain's CDR3 is CASSVRRDRANTGELFF. CDR3 sequence (DNA): TGTGCCAGCAGCGTACGCCGGGACAGGGCGAACACCGGGGAGCTGTTTTTT.